One T cell receptor (beta chain) is described in this entry. The source material, RNA transcripts, was used to amplify TCR beta CDR3 regions. With the HTBI primer set, the TCR CDR3 went through a first round of RT-PCR. One entry per CDR3 protein results from TCRdb running MiXCR on the multiplex PCR reads. The sample has about 640,000 distinct CDR3 sequences; approximately 42% are singletons. The sample originates from a study of T cells in Graves' hyperthyroidism and ophthalmopathy. The TCR was taken from an adult man with Graves' disease, either hyperthyroidism or ophthalmopathy (not recorded which). The sequencing sample was made of peripheral blood or thyroid tissue (not recorded which).

The CDR3, as DNA: TGTGCCAGCAGCCCCGGCAGGGTGAGGGGCCAAGAGACCCAGTACTTC. Its translation: CASSPGRVRGQETQYF. The V call is TRBV6-1, the J call TRBJ2-5, with D possibly being TRBD1 or TRBD2 (5 bases each). The CDR3 is made up of 16 amino acids. The V end lost 6 bases, the J end lost 1 base, and 18 bases lay between the germline ends. Germline CDR1 and CDR2: MNHNS and SASEGT.